This T cell receptor (beta chain) comes out of a study of cytomegalovirus exposure and HLA in healthy donors. Study details: The approximately 120 validation repertoires, a later analysis reported, used the same platform as the approximately 630 first-cohort repertoires. Whole-study findings and limits: The authors confirmed in vitro that three CMV-associated chains were specific for CMV antigens. According to a subsequent analysis, TCR clusters identified in the first cohort showed a tendency to co-occur across the roughly 130 validation repertoires. Some public TCRs appeared in many individuals, while most sequences were rare.

The CDR3 is 19 residues long. Germline assignment: CDR1 SGHDT and CDR2 YYEEEE. Trimming cost V 5 bases and J 3 bases; bases outside gene matches: 18. The protocol was immunoSEQ multiplex PCR, while the TCRdb copy is restricted to in-frame clones and leaves out a portion. The profile shows roughly 190,000 clones, more than 75% of them singletons. This clone was found once. The antigen is not known. The TCR sequence derives from a woman under 30 in good health and CMV-seronegative. The chain joins TRBV5-6 to TRBJ2-7; 12 bases align to TRBD2. Material for sequencing was PBMCs. The CDR3 reads CASRTYTGLAGNLIYEQYF. In DNA, the CDR3 is TGTGCCAGCAGGACGTATACCGGACTAGCGGGGAACCTGATCTACGAGCAGTACTTC.